Included here is one T cell receptor beta chain sequence, with context. Trimming took 2 bases from V and 2 from J, leaving 17 bases between them. In germline, CDR1 is GTSNPN, CDR2 SVGIG (reference sequence). This CDR3 has 16 amino acids. Authors' methods: For nucleated cells, counts were estimated from reference gene primer amplification. Data came from immunoSEQ multiplex PCR; TCRdb stores just in-frame clones and leaves some out. That table supplies the V and J calls and clone size; D and trimming were determined from the DNA. The sample lists about 380,000 clones; roughly 85% were seen once. This sample was included in a study of blood T cell repertoires in COVID-19.

The origin of this receptor is a woman aged 18-35 years with acute or convalescent COVID-19. The sequenced material came from peripheral blood. V usage is TRBV30 and J usage is TRBJ2-3; maybe TRBD2 (6 bases). The CDR3 sequence: CAWSRNRDSNTDTQYF. CDR3 DNA: TGTGCCTGGAGTCGGAACCGGGACTCAAACACAGATACGCAGTATTTT.